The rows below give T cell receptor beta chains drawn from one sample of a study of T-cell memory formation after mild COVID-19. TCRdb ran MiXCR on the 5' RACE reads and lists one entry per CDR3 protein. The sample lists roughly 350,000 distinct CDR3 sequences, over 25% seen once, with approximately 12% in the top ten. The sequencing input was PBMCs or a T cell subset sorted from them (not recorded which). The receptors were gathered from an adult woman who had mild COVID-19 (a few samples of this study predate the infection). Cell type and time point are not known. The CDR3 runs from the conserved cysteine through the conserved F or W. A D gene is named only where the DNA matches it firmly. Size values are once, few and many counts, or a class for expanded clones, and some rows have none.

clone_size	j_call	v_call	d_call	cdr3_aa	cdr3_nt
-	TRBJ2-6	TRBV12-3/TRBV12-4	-	CASSKSDRSGANVLTF	TGTGCCAGCAGTAAATCAGACCGCTCTGGGGCCAACGTCCTGACTTTC
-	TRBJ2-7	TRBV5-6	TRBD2	CASSLTSETYEQYF	TGTGCCAGCAGCTTGACTAGCGAGACCTACGAGCAGTACTTC
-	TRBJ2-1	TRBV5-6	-	CASGRGYNEQFF	TGTGCCAGCGGTCGAGGATACAATGAGCAGTTCTTC
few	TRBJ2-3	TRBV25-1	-	CASSENSLTDTQYF	TGTGCCAGCAGTGAAAACTCCCTCACAGATACGCAGTATTTT
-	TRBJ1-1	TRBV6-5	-	CASSYSSAGHTEAFF	TGTGCCAGCAGTTACTCGTCCGCAGGGCACACTGAAGCTTTCTTT
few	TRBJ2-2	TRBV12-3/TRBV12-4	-	CASSFFRGGELFF	TGTGCCAGCAGTTTTTTCCGGGGAGGGGAGCTGTTTTTT
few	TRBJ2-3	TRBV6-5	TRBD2	CASRLSGGPRDTQYF	TGTGCCAGCAGACTTTCGGGGGGGCCCCGAGATACGCAGTATTTT
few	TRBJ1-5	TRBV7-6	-	CASSSDLGQPQHF	TGTGCCAGCAGCTCCGATCTGGGTCAGCCCCAGCATTTT
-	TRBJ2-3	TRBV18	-	CASSPRIEPTDTQYF	TGTGCCAGCTCACCACGTATAGAGCCCACAGATACGCAGTATTTT
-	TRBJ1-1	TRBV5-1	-	CASSLGGFSTEAFF	TGCGCCAGCAGCTTGGGAGGGTTCAGCACTGAAGCTTTCTTT
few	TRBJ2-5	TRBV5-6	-	CASSLDRAKTQYF	TGTGCCAGCAGCTTGGACAGGGCGAAGACCCAGTACTTC
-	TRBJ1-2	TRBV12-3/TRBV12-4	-	CASSFREYGYTF	TGTGCCAGCAGTTTCAGGGAATATGGCTACACCTTC
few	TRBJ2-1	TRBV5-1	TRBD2	CASSLQRESYNEQFF	TGCGCCAGCAGCTTACAGCGGGAGAGCTATAATGAGCAGTTCTTC
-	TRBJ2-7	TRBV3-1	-	CASSRGNVIYEQYF	TGTGCCAGCAGCCGGGGGAATGTGATCTACGAGCAGTACTTC
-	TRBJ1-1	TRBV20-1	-	CSAKGGMNTEAFF	TGCAGTGCTAAGGGGGGCATGAACACTGAAGCTTTCTTT
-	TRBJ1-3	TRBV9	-	CASSHSRSGNTIYF	TGTGCCAGCAGCCACAGCCGCTCTGGAAACACCATATATTTT
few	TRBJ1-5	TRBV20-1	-	CSASRQPNQPQHF	TGCAGTGCTTCCCGACAGCCGAATCAGCCCCAGCATTTT
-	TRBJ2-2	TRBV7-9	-	CASSFNANTGELFF	TGTGCCAGCAGCTTCAACGCGAACACCGGGGAGCTGTTTTTT
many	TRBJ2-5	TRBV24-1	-	CATQHFRGETQYF	TGTGCCACCCAACACTTCCGAGGAGAGACCCAGTACTTC
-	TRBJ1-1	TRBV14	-	CASSQVGGGNTEAFF	TGTGCCAGCAGCCAAGTTGGTGGAGGGAACACTGAAGCTTTCTTT
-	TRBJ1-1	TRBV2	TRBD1	CASNTRDRSRNTEAFF	TGTGCCAGTAATACAAGGGACAGATCACGGAACACTGAAGCTTTCTTT
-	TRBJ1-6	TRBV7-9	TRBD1	CATQGASGSPLHF	TGTGCCACACAGGGGGCGAGTGGATCACCCCTCCACTTT
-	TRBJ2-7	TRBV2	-	CASSQPGGYEQYF	TGTGCCAGCAGCCAGCCGGGTGGCTACGAGCAGTACTTC